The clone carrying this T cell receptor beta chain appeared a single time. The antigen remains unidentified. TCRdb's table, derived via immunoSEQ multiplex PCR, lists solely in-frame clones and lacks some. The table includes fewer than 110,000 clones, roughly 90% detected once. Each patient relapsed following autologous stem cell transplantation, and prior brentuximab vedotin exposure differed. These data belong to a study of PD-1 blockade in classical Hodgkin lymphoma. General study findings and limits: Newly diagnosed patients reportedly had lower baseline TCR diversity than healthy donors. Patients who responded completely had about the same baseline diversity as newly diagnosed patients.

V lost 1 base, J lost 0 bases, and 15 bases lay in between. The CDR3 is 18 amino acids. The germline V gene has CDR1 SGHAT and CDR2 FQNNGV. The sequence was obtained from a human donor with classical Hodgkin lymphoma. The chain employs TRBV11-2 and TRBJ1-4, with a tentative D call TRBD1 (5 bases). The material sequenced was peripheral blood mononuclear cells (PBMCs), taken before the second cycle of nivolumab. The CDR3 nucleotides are TGTGCCAGCAGCTTAGCGGAGGGGTGGGGTGCAACTAATGAAAAACTGTTTTTT. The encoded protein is CASSLAEGWGATNEKLFF.